The next 16 T cell receptor beta chains were all read from a single sample in a study of naive and memory T cell subsets. Findings and limits, study-wide: Naive repertoires, especially CD8, held a few larger clonotypes, possibly memory cells re-expressing CD45RA.

An equimolar mix of two oligonucleotides served as the beta constant-region primer for TRBC1 and TRBC2. Ligated cDNA was amplified by four rounds of PCR with nested alpha and beta constant-region primers and SP2. From the UMI-ligation and nested PCR reads, TCRdb called clonotypes with MiXCR, one entry per CDR3 protein. Of around 140,000 distinct CDR3 sequences in the sample, 15% to 25% were seen once. The antigens these receptors bind are not known. The sequenced sample consisted of naive CD8+ T cells from blood. The receptors derive from a human donor in good health.

This clonotype was detected only a few times. The rearrangement uses TRBV6-2 or TRBV6-3 and TRBJ1-5; D remains ambiguous. This CDR3 has 15 residues. In germline, CDR1 is MNHEY, CDR2 SVGEGT. Deletions cut 6 bases from V and 0 bases from J, with 12 bases between. The CDR3 DNA reads TGTGCCAGCAGCCCCGACGGAAATAGCAATCAGCCCCAGCATTTT. This codes for CASSPDGNSNQPQHF.

Only a few counts were recorded for this clonotype. The V call is TRBV25-1, the J call TRBJ1-5; 10 nucleotides agree with TRBD1. J was trimmed by 5 bases and V by 5 bases; bases with no gene match: 6. This CDR3 comprises 15 residues. CDR1 MGHDK and CDR2 SYGVNS come from the germline V gene. The CDR3 loop is CASSPGTGADQPQHF. CDR3 in DNA: TGTGCCAGCAGTCCCGGGACAGGGGCGGATCAGCCCCAGCATTTT.

This clonotype was seen a few times. V gene TRBV5-1 combines with J gene TRBJ1-1; 7 bases are a match to TRBD1. The CDR3 spans 14 residues. The germline V gene encodes CDR1 SGHRS and CDR2 YFSETQ. After removal of 2 bases from V and 4 bases from J, the junction contained 5 bases not matched to a gene. The CDR3 here is CASSLRQGPTEAFF. The CDR3 nucleotides read TGCGCCAGCAGCTTAAGACAGGGTCCCACTGAAGCTTTCTTT.

This clonotype appeared a few times. The chain links TRBV9 to TRBJ1-2; D uncertain. V was trimmed by 3 bases and J by 0 bases, leaving 15 bases between them. In germline, CDR1 is SGDLS, CDR2 YYNGEE. The length of the CDR3 is 16 residues. DNA for the CDR3: TGTGCCAGCAGCGACTTCGACGTGAGGTCTAACTATGGCTACACCTTC. It is translated as CASSDFDVRSNYGYTF.

The rearrangement uses TRBV28 and TRBJ1-5; 9 nucleotides line up with TRBD1. Germline V gives CDR1 MDHEN, CDR2 SYDVKM. J was trimmed by 7 bases and V by 5 bases; bases with no gene match: 9. The CDR3 has 15 amino acids. The CDR3 nucleotides read TGTGCCAGCAGTCCACCGGGACAGGGTGGCCAGCCCCAGCATTTT. Its translation is CASSPPGQGGQPQHF.

The rearrangement joins TRBV7-8 to TRBJ2-3, with 7 bases lining up with TRBD1. Trimming took 6 bases from V and 2 from J; bases not matched to a gene: 5. CDR1 and CDR2 (germline): SGHVS, FQNEAQ. The CDR3 extends over 14 amino acids. CDR3 nucleotides: TGTGCCAGCAGGACCGGGACAGACACAGATACGCAGTATTTT. It codes for CASRTGTDTDTQYF.

This clonotype was counted only a few times. This chain joins TRBV28 and TRBJ2-7, with a tentative D call TRBD1 (5 bases). The length of the CDR3 is 14 residues. Germline CDR1 is MDHEN and CDR2 is SYDVKM. V shed 5 bases and J shed 5 bases, with 16 bases lying between them. CDR3 bases: TGTGCCAGCAGTCCCGGTGAAGGGGCCAACGAGCAGTACTTC. This codes for CASSPGEGANEQYF.

This clonotype has at least ten counts. The chain carries TRBV20-1 and TRBJ2-3; perhaps D is TRBD1 or TRBD2 (5 bases each). The CDR3 covers 15 residues. CDR1 is DFQATT, CDR2 SNEGSKA, per germline (reference sequence). Trimming cost V 0 bases and J 2 bases, with 12 bases left between them. The CDR3 region is CSARDRAGTTDTQYF. The DNA of the CDR3 is TGCAGTGCTAGAGATCGGGCAGGGACCACAGATACGCAGTATTTT.

This clonotype was seen a few times. The chain links TRBV4-1 to TRBJ2-7; D is uncertain. The V gene lost 1 base and the J gene lost 1 base, with 8 bases spanning the gap. The CDR3 length is 14 residues. Germline loops: CDR1 MGHRA, CDR2 YSYEKL. The CDR3 here is CASSQGSGSYEQYF. As DNA, the CDR3 is TGCGCCAGCAGCCAAGGATCCGGGTCCTACGAGCAGTACTTC.

V is TRBV29-1 and J is TRBJ2-7; D is perhaps TRBD1 (7 bases). CDR3 length: 13 residues. Germline values: CDR1 SQVTM, CDR2 ANQGSEA. Trimming cost V 1 base and J 2 bases, with 9 bases left between them. The CDR3 nucleotides read TGCAGCGTTGAAGGCAGGGGGGCCTACGAGCAGTACTTC. Translation: CSVEGRGAYEQYF.

This chain connects TRBV4-1 to TRBJ2-7; maybe TRBD1 (5 bases). The CDR3 is 13 amino acids. CDR1 MGHRA and CDR2 YSYEKL come from the germline V gene. The V gene lost 1 base and the J gene lost 5 bases, with 9 bases spanning the gap. CDR3 loop: CASSQGQGDEQYF. Here the CDR3 DNA reads TGCGCCAGCAGCCAAGGGCAGGGTGACGAGCAGTACTTC.

This clonotype was found a few times. The chain employs TRBV27 and TRBJ2-7, with 7 bases identical to TRBD2. V gave up 4 bases and J gave up 3 bases; unmatched junction bases: 9. Per the germline V gene, CDR1 is MNHEY and CDR2 is SMNVEV (reference sequence). The CDR3 is 15 amino acids. This chain's CDR3 is CASSSISGGIYEQYF. The CDR3 DNA follows: TGTGCCAGCAGTTCCATTTCGGGGGGTATCTACGAGCAGTACTTC.

The table lists this clonotype with many counts. The chain joins TRBV12-3 or TRBV12-4 to TRBJ2-4, with D possibly being TRBD1 (5 bases). V was clipped by 3 bases and J by 6 bases, with 6 bases between them. The CDR3 covers 12 residues. This CDR3 reads CASSFQGNIQYF. The CDR3 region has the DNA TGTGCCAGCAGTTTCCAGGGAAACATTCAGTACTTC.

V and J are TRBV27 and TRBJ1-3; D perhaps matches TRBD1 (6 bases). Looked up from germline, CDR1 is MNHEY and CDR2 is SMNVEV (reference sequence). The CDR3 contains 15 residues. V was clipped by 5 bases and J by 0 bases, with 11 bases between them. DNA of the CDR3: TGTGCCAGCAGTCCGACAGGAGTCTCTGGAAACACCATATATTTT. Residues: CASSPTGVSGNTIYF.

This chain uses TRBV30 with TRBJ2-7; D is uncertain. With 5 bases removed from V and 0 bases from J, the gap between germline ends came to 5 bases. The CDR3 loop spans 11 amino acids. Germline loops: CDR1 GTSNPN, CDR2 SVGIG (reference sequence). CDR3 sequence reads: CAWSPSYEQYF. The CDR3 bases are TGTGCCTGGTCCCCCTCCTACGAGCAGTACTTC.

The genes are TRBV7-2 and TRBJ2-7; 10 nucleotides agree with TRBD1. In germline, CDR1 is SGHTA, CDR2 FQGNSA. Germline trimming cut 5 bases from V and 4 bases from J; bases unmatched to any gene: 14. The CDR3 totals 17 residues. The CDR3 DNA is TGTGCCAGCAGCCCGGGTCCGGGACAGGGGATGGTGTACGAGCAGTACTTC. Translated: CASSPGPGQGMVYEQYF.